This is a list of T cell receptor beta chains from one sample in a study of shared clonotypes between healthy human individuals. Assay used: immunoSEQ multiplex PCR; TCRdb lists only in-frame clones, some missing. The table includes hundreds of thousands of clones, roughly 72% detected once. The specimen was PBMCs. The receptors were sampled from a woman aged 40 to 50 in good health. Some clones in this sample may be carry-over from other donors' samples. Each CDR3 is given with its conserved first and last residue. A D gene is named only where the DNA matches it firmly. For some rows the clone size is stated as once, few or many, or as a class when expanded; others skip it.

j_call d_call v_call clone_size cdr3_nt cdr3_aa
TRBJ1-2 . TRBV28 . TGTGCCAGCAGACCCCAGAACTATGGCTACACCTTC CASRPQNYGYTF
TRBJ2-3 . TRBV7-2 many TGTGCCAGCAGCTTAGTATCAGCAAGCACAGATACGCAGTATTTT CASSLVSASTDTQYF
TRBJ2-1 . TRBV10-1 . TGCGCCAGCAGTGAGTCTCGTCGGCCTAGAGATGAGCAGTTCTTC CASSESRRPRDEQFF
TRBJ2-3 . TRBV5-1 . TGCGCCAGCAGCATTAGTCTAGGCACAGATACGCAGTATTTT CASSISLGTDTQYF
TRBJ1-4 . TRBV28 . TGTGCCAGCAGTTCCTACAAGGAAAAACTGTTTTTT CASSSYKEKLFF
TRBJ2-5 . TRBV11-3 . TGTGCCAGCAGCTTGTCCGGAGAGACCCAGTACTTC CASSLSGETQYF
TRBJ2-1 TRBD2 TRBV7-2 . TGTGCCAGTGGGACTAGGTTAATTGAGCAGTTCTTC CASGTRLIEQFF
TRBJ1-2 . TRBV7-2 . TGTGCCAGCAGCCAGCGGGGCCAGGATGGCTACACCTTC CASSQRGQDGYTF
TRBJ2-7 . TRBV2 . TGTGCCAGCAGTGGAAGTAGAATGACCAGCTCCTACGAGCAGTACTTC CASSGSRMTSSYEQYF
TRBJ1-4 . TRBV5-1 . TGCGCCAGCAGCTTGAGCGCAGACAATGAAAAACTGTTTTTT CASSLSADNEKLFF
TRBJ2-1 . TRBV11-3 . TGTGCCAGCAGCTTCGGGGCTAGCGTTTACAATGAGCAGTTCTTC CASSFGASVYNEQFF
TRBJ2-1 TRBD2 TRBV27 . TGTGCCAGCAGAATTCGTGGTTGGAGCGGGACCTTCGATGAGCAGTTCTTC CASRIRGWSGTFDEQFF
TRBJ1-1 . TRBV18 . TGTGACAGCTCACCGGTAGAATGGGGCACTGAAGCTTTCTTT CDSSPVEWGTEAFF
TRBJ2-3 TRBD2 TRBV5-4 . TGTGCCAGCAGCTTCGGGGGGACTAATACGCAGTATTTT CASSFGGTNTQYF
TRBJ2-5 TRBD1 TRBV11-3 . TGTGCCAGCAGCCCCAGACAGGGATCAGCGACCCAGTACTTC CASSPRQGSATQYF
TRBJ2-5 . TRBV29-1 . TGCAGCGTAAGACTGGGAGAGACCCAGTACTTC CSVRLGETQYF
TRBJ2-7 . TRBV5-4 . TGTGCCAGCAGCTCACAGGGGGGGGTTTTAGAGCAGTACTTC CASSSQGGVLEQYF
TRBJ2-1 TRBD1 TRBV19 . TGTGCCAGTAGTATAGGGACAGGTAGTCCCAATGAGCAGTTCTTC CASSIGTGSPNEQFF
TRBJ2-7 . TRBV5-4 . TGTGCCAGCAGCTTGGCCGGAGGGCCGGGGTACGAGCAGTACTTC CASSLAGGPGYEQYF
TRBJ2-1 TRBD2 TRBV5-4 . TGTGCCAGCAGTACAGGACTAGCGGGAGTGGATGAGCAGTTCTTC CASSTGLAGVDEQFF
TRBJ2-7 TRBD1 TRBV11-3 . TGTGCCAGCAGCTTGGGGACAGGGCAAGGGTACGAGCAGTACTTC CASSLGTGQGYEQYF
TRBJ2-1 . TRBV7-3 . TGTGCCAGCAGCTATGGGGATGAGCAGTTCTTC CASSYGDEQFF
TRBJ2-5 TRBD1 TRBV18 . TGTGCCAGCTCACCAAGCACCAGGGGGGAGACCCAGTACTTC CASSPSTRGETQYF
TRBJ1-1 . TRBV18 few TGTGCCAGCTCACCGGCAGGCGGGGCGGCGAACACTGAAGCTTTCTTT CASSPAGGAANTEAFF
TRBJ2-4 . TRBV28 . TGTGCCAGCAGTTTAGAGTGGGCCAAAAACATTCAGTACTTC CASSLEWAKNIQYF
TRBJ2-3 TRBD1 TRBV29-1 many TGCAGCGTTCGGGACAGTTCGGGCACAGATACGCAGTATTTT CSVRDSSGTDTQYF
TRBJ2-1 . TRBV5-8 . TGTGCCAGCAGCGCGAGAAGGTTCAATGAGCAGTTCTTC CASSARRFNEQFF
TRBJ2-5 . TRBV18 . TGTGCCAGCTCAACGCCCGGTTACGGAGAGACCCAGTACTTC CASSTPGYGETQYF
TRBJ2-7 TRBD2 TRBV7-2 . TGTGCCAGCAGCCGCCTCGGACTAGCGGGAGGAGAGCAGTACTTC CASSRLGLAGGEQYF
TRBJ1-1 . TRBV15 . TGTGCCACCAGCAGAGGGGGGGATATGAACACTGAAGCTTTCTTT CATSRGGDMNTEAFF
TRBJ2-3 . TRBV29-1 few TGCAGCGTGGGGTTTGGGGGACGCACAGATACGCAGTATTTT CSVGFGGRTDTQYF
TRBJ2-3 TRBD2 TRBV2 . TGTGCCAGCAGTCGGGGGACTAGCGGGAGTGGGTTGGATACGCAGTATTTT CASSRGTSGSGLDTQYF
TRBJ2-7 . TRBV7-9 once TGTGCCAGCACCGACGGAACAGGGTTCTACGAGCAGTACTTC CASTDGTGFYEQYF
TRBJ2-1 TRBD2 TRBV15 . TGTGCCACCAGCAGAGGGGCTAGCGGGTACAATGAGCAGTTCTTC CATSRGASGYNEQFF
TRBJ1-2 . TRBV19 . TGTGCCAGTAGTATCACCGGGGGTTATAACTATGGCTACACCTTC CASSITGGYNYGYTF
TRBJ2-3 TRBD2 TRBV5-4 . TGTGCCAGCAGCCTCCGACTAGCGGGAGTTACAGATACGCAGTATTTT CASSLRLAGVTDTQYF
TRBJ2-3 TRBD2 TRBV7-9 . TGTGCCAGCAGCTTAGATCCAGCGGGAGGGCCCGGTACGCAGTATTTT CASSLDPAGGPGTQYF
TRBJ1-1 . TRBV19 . TGTGCCAGTAGTATCGAGGCAGGGAGGAACACTGAAGCTTTCTTT CASSIEAGRNTEAFF
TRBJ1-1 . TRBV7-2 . TGTGCCAGCAGCTTTAGCAGGGTCTGGGGCACTGAAGCTTTCTTT CASSFSRVWGTEAFF
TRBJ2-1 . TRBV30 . TGTGCCTGGACCCTTCAGGAGGGGGGTGAGCAGTTCTTC CAWTLQEGGEQFF
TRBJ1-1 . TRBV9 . TGTGCCAGCAGCGTAGGTCCGAACACTGAAGCTTTCTTT CASSVGPNTEAFF
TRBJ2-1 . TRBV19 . TGTGCCAGTTCTTCAGAGAGCTCCTACAATGAGCAGTTCTTC CASSSESSYNEQFF
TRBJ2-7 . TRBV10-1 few TGCGCCAGCAGCCCGAGCAGGGGAGGCGAGCAGTACTTC CASSPSRGGEQYF
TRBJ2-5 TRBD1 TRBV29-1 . TGCAGCGTTGAGAGCTGGACAGGGGAAGAGACCCAGTACTTC CSVESWTGEETQYF
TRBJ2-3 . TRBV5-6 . TGTGCCAGCAGCCCTCCCCAGCGGAGCACGGATACGCAGTATTTT CASSPPQRSTDTQYF
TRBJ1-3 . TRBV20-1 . TGCAGTGCTAGTTTGACAAACACCATATATTTT CSASLTNTIYF
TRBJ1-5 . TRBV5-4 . TGTGCCAGCAGCTACTGGGGGGAGAGCAATCAGCCCCAGCATTTT CASSYWGESNQPQHF
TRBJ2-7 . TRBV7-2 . TGTGCCAGCAGCTTAGCGACGGACCCTATCTACGAGCAGTACTTC CASSLATDPIYEQYF
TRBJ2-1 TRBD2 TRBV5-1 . TGCGCCAGCAGCCCAACCGCCAGCGGGAGGGCCCCTGAGCAGTTCTTC CASSPTASGRAPEQFF
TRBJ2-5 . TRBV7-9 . TGTGCCGGTCTGTCGGACCCTGGGGAGACCCAGTACTTC CAGLSDPGETQYF
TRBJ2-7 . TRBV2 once TGTGCCAGCAGCGCCTTGGACCACTCCTACGAGCAGTACTTC CASSALDHSYEQYF
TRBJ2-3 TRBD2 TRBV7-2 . TGTGCCAGCAGCCCAAGCGGGATGTACAGCGCAGATACGCAGTATTTT CASSPSGMYSADTQYF
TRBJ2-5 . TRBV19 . TGTGCCAGTAGTTGGACAGAGCATGAGACCCAGTACTTC CASSWTEHETQYF